The sequence of this T cell receptor (beta chain) was determined in a study of blood T cell repertoires in COVID-19. For the study at large: T cells, B-cell-depleted T cells, or PBMCs supplied cDNA or gDNA.

CDR1 MDHEN and CDR2 SYDVKM come from the germline V gene. This CDR3 has 15 amino acids. Trimming shortened V by 1 base and J by 2 bases, and 9 bases separated the two germline ends. The method was immunoSEQ multiplex PCR; TCRdb's version includes in-frame clones alone and lacks a portion of them. The data show some 110,000 clones, roughly 80% seen once. The source of this sequence is a woman older than 75 with acute or convalescent COVID-19. Sequencing was carried out using peripheral blood. The chain is built from TRBV28 and TRBJ1-3, with a tentative D call TRBD1 (5 bases). The chain's CDR3 is CASSLLKGTGNTIYF. CDR3 in DNA: TGTGCCAGCAGTTTATTAAAGGGGACTGGAAACACCATATATTTT. Filled out from reference TRBV28 and TRBJ1-3, the complete variable domain reads DVKVTQSSRYLVKRTGEKVFLECVQDMDHENMFWYRQDPGLGLRLIYFSYDVKMKEKGDIPEGYSVSREKKERFSLILESASTNQTSMYLCASSLLKGTGNTIYFGEGSWLTVV.